The TCR beta chain under discussion was sequenced for a study of T cell clonotyping in hematopoietic cell transplantation. Recipients were bled about 28 days pretransplant and at posttransplant days 30, 100, 180. In this sample, this clone turned up a few times. Repertoires were generated with immunoSEQ multiplex PCR, while TCRdb's copy carries only in-frame clones and drops some. The profile covers thousands of clones, with more than 35% appearing a single time and approximately 20% taken by the ten largest. The germline V and J ends were trimmed by 7 bases and 5 bases, with 17 bases remaining between them. The CDR3 sequence is 14 residues long. CDR1 and CDR2 (germline): ENHRY, SYGVKD.

This chain uses TRBV10-3 with TRBJ2-5; perhaps TRBD1 as D (7 bases). Sample: peripheral blood mononuclear cells, taken 30 days after allogeneic stem cell transplant. This clonotype was sampled from a female patient over 55 who had an allogeneic stem cell transplant, so the T cells may come from the graft donor. Some clones in this sample may be carry-over from other donors' samples. The CDR3 protein is CAINPTGRFETQYF. Written as DNA, the CDR3 is TGTGCCATCAATCCGACAGGGAGGTTCGAGACCCAGTACTTC.